This T cell receptor (beta chain) derives from a study of Tregs in tolerant kidney transplant recipients. Whole-study findings and limits: Expanding Tregs on activated donor B cells appeared to best identify donor-specific TCRbeta clones.

Measured with immunoSEQ multiplex PCR; TCRdb has only the in-frame clones, and not every one. This specimen shows some 29,000 clones; the ten leading clones hold roughly 1.9%. Recipients received nonmyeloablative bone marrow transplants from related graft donors, with transient mixed chimerism. CD4+CD25+CD127- Tregs, CD4+CD25- non-Tregs, CD4 and CD8 cells were sorted. Regarding this clone: Its matching antigen is unknown. The read ends 3 residues early relative to the CDR3; the germline J gene fills the gap.

V was pared by 3 bases and J by 10 bases, with 13 bases between. This CDR3 has 13 residues. Germline V gives CDR1 GTSNPN, CDR2 SVGIG (reference sequence). V gene TRBV30 combines with J gene TRBJ1-6; the D gene is possibly TRBD1 (6 bases). The receptor's source is a human patient who received a combined kidney and bone marrow transplant. Some of the T cells may derive from the graft donor. Specimen: CD4+ T cells from blood (PBMCs), collected 24 months after the transplant. This chain's CDR3 is CAWRGTDSSPLHF. CDR3 DNA (partial): TGTGCCTGGAGAGGTACGGACAGCTCACCC.